These 29 T cell receptor beta chains originate from one sample sequenced in a study of T cell responses to AZD1222 COVID-19 vaccine. The repertoire was sequenced with immunoSEQ multiplex PCR; TCRdb's copy has only in-frame clones and lacks some. The table records fewer than 200,000 clones, roughly 85% of them present only once. The source material was peripheral blood, sampled 28 days after the second AZD1222 dose. These receptor sequences come from an adult who received the AZD1222 COVID-19 vaccine.

V gene TRBV23-1 combines with J gene TRBJ2-2; perhaps TRBD2 as D (5 bases). TRBV23-1 is classed as an ORF, of uncertain function. Trimming cost V 4 bases and J 6 bases, with 9 bases left between them. This CDR3 spans 13 amino acids. The CDR3 DNA follows: TGCGCCAGCAGTCGGCTAGCCCCCGGGGAGCTGTTTTTT. Protein: CASSRLAPGELFF.

The chain joins TRBV10-2 to TRBJ2-5, with 7 bases identical to TRBD2. CDR1 and CDR2 from the germline V gene are WSHSY and SAAADI. The CDR3 loop spans 14 amino acids. Unmatched junction bases numbered 8, after V lost 8 bases and J lost 2 bases. Written as DNA, the CDR3 is TGCGCCAGCGAAGGGACTAACCCTCAAGAGACCCAGTACTTC. This translates into CASEGTNPQETQYF.

This clone was counted a single time. The chain is built from TRBV29-1 and TRBJ1-1; D possibly corresponds to TRBD1 (5 bases). The CDR3 length is 16 residues. Germline V gene data show CDR1 as SQVTM and CDR2 as ANQGSEA. V gave up 5 bases and J gave up 1 base, with 20 bases separating them. The CDR3 is CSVSYRPHPSNTEAFF. CDR3 coding DNA: TGCAGCGTTTCGTACAGGCCTCATCCGTCGAACACTGAAGCTTTCTTT.

The chain combines TRBV4-1 with TRBJ1-1; 11 bases are a match to TRBD1. V lost 2 bases to trimming and J lost 3 bases; unmatched junction nucleotides: 2. The CDR3 has 15 residues. Germline assignment: CDR1 MGHRA and CDR2 YSYEKL. CDR3: CASSQKGQGDTEAFF. CDR3 sequence (DNA): TGCGCCAGCAGCCAAAAGGGACAGGGGGACACTGAAGCTTTCTTT.

This clone was seen more than once but under ten times. The CDR3 protein is CASTSGAPYEQYF. The CDR3 DNA reads as TGTGCCAGCACTAGCGGCGCCCCCTACGAGCAGTACTTC. J is TRBJ2-7 and V is TRBV6-5, with 7 nucleotides matching TRBD2. In germline, CDR1 is MNHEY, CDR2 SVGAGI. The CDR3 contains 13 residues. Trimming took 7 bases from V and 2 from J; bases not matched to a gene: 5.

J is TRBJ2-7 and V is TRBV6-2 or TRBV6-3; the D gene is possibly TRBD1 (5 bases). V shed 2 bases and J shed 0 bases, with 8 bases lying between them. Germline lookup yields CDR1 MNHEY and CDR2 SVGEGT. The CDR3 runs 14 residues. CDR3 coding DNA: TGTGCCAGCAGTTACGGGGCGGCCTCCTACGAGCAGTACTTC. It yields the protein CASSYGAASYEQYF.

The rearrangement uses TRBV11-2 and TRBJ2-1; D is undetermined. The germline V gene has CDR1 SGHAT and CDR2 FQNNGV. The V end lost 5 bases, the J end lost 3 bases, and 14 bases lay between the germline ends. The CDR3 totals 15 residues. CDR3 nucleotide sequence: TGTGCCAGCAGCCATCTGGTGGACCTCTACAATGAGCAGTTCTTC. As protein: CASSHLVDLYNEQFF.

The chain joins TRBV19 to TRBJ1-1; 8 nucleotides match TRBD1. This CDR3 is 14 amino acids long. The ends lost 5 bases at V and 7 bases at J; junction bases unmatched: 9. In germline, CDR1 is LNHDA, CDR2 SQIVND (reference sequence). DNA of the CDR3: TGTGCCAGTAGTCTACAATCCGGGACAGGTGAAGCTTTCTTT. This sequence encodes CASSLQSGTGEAFF. Drawing the rest from reference TRBV19 and TRBJ1-1, the complete variable domain is DGGITQSPKYLFRKEGQNVTLSCEQNLNHDAMYWYRQDPGQGLRLIYYSQIVNDFQKGDIAEGYSVSREKKESFPLTVTSAQKNPTAFYLCASSLQSGTGEAFFGQGTRLTVV.

The chain joins TRBV4-1 to TRBJ2-1, with D perhaps matching TRBD2 (6 bases). Germline CDR1 MGHRA, CDR2 YSYEKL. The CDR3 sequence is 15 residues long. Trimming shortened V by 4 bases and J by 0 bases, and 10 bases separated the two germline ends. CDR3 protein: CASSPSVSSYNEQFF. The CDR3 DNA sequence: TGCGCCAGCAGCCCTAGCGTGAGCTCCTACAATGAGCAGTTCTTC.

This clone was counted a single time. This rearrangement joins TRBV7-9 to TRBJ2-7; TRBD2 might be the D (7 bases). V lost 5 bases to trimming and J lost 0 bases, with 14 bases between them. The CDR3 spans 15 residues. Germline CDR1 is SEHNR and CDR2 is FQNEAQ (reference sequence). Written as DNA, the CDR3 is TGTGCCAGCAGCCAGGCGGGGGCCAGCTCCTACGAGCAGTACTTC. Translating it yields CASSQAGASSYEQYF.

This CDR3 reads CASSLGGLSEKLFF. The CDR3 DNA sequence: TGTGCCAGCAGTTTAGGGGGATTATCGGAAAAACTGTTTTTT. V is TRBV2 and J is TRBJ1-4; D possibly corresponds to TRBD1 (6 bases). CDR3 size: 14 residues. Trimming removed 5 bases at V and 8 bases at J, with 15 bases between. The germline V gene has CDR1 SNHLY and CDR2 FYNNEI.

The chain combines TRBV4-1 with TRBJ2-7; 7 bases agree with TRBD1. There are 14 residues in the CDR3. V lost 0 bases and J lost 9; bases outside the gene matches: 8. The germline CDR1 and CDR2 sequences are MGHRA and YSYEKL. The CDR3 reads CASSQDGDRDPQYF. In DNA form, the CDR3 reads TGCGCCAGCAGCCAAGATGGAGACAGGGACCCGCAGTACTTC.

The chain uses TRBV4-1 and TRBJ2-7; 8 bases fit TRBD1. Germline V gene lookup returns CDR1 MGHRA and CDR2 YSYEKL. Trimming at V came to 3 bases and at J to 4 bases, leaving 14 bases not matched to a gene. The CDR3 loop spans 17 amino acids. The CDR3 protein is CASSQYPGGTGGYEQYF. CDR3 DNA sequence: TGCGCCAGCAGCCAGTACCCCGGTGGTACAGGGGGTTACGAGCAGTACTTC.

This chain uses TRBV7-2 with TRBJ2-5, with TRBD2 matching over 8 bases. The V gene's germline CDR1 is SGHTA and CDR2 FQGNSA. The CDR3 extends over 15 amino acids. Trimming at V came to 2 bases and at J to 5 bases, leaving 7 bases not matched to a gene. This CDR3 reads CASSLRRGGLETQYF. The CDR3 DNA sequence: TGTGCCAGCAGCTTACGACGGGGGGGCCTTGAGACCCAGTACTTC.

The V gene is TRBV6-6, the J gene TRBJ1-5; 10 nucleotides line up with TRBD1. V lost 6 bases and J lost 11; bases outside the gene matches: 13. CDR3 length: 15 amino acids. CDR1 and CDR2 (germline): MNHNY, SVGAGI (reference sequence). The CDR3 DNA reads TGTGCCAGCAGCCCTAACAGGGACAGGGGTGCGTCCCAGCATTTT. As protein: CASSPNRDRGASQHF.

V and J are TRBV6-2 or TRBV6-3 and TRBJ1-2; D unclear. The CDR3 has 14 residues. Between the trimmed V and J ends, which lost 0 bases and 7 bases, there was a span of 12 bases. Germline lookup yields CDR1 MNHEY and CDR2 SVGEGT. The CDR3 sequence: CASSYSVQLGGYTF. CDR3 nucleotides: TGTGCCAGCAGTTACTCAGTACAGCTTGGTGGCTACACCTTC.

The chain joins TRBV6-5 to TRBJ2-7, with 10 bases fitting TRBD2. Germline loops: CDR1 MNHEY, CDR2 SVGAGI. The CDR3 runs 14 residues. The V and J ends lost 7 bases and 2 bases, in that order; junction bases with no gene match: 5. CDR3 region: CASKPSGGPYEQYF. In DNA, the CDR3 is TGTGCCAGCAAGCCTAGCGGGGGTCCCTACGAGCAGTACTTC.

The chain has TRBV2 and TRBJ1-5; 8 nucleotides line up with TRBD1. Germline CDR1 and CDR2: SNHLY and FYNNEI. V trimming: 3 bases; J trimming: 0 bases; junction bases outside the gene matches: 10. The CDR3 covers 18 residues. CDR3 DNA: TGTGCCAGCAGTGAGGGACAGGTAGTAATTTATAGCAATCAGCCCCAGCATTTT. This codes for CASSEGQVVIYSNQPQHF.

The table lists this clone with a count of one. The gene calls are TRBV4-2 and TRBJ1-6, with D possibly being TRBD1 (5 bases). The CDR3 consists of 16 residues. V dropped 0 bases and J dropped 9 bases, with 15 bases sitting between them. Germline V gives CDR1 LGHNA, CDR2 YNFKEQ. Here the CDR3 DNA reads TGTGCCAGCAGCCAAGATTCGGGGCAATGGAGTTCACCCCTCCACTTT. It is translated as CASSQDSGQWSSPLHF.

V is TRBV19 and J is TRBJ2-7; 7 bases are shared with TRBD1. The CDR3 covers 14 residues. Trimming took 5 bases from V and 6 from J; bases not matched to a gene: 10. CDR1 and CDR2 (germline): LNHDA, SQIVND (reference sequence). CDR3 amino acids: CASSLRDSPIEQYF. CDR3 DNA: TGTGCCAGTAGTCTCAGGGACAGTCCAATCGAGCAGTACTTC.

The J gene is TRBJ1-4, the V gene TRBV9; D not certain. This CDR3 is 16 amino acids long. CDR1 is SGDLS, CDR2 YYNGEE, per germline. The V end was cut by 4 bases, the J end by 8 bases, with 21 bases between. Here the CDR3 reads CASSPQTRYTGEKLFF. The CDR3 DNA follows: TGTGCCAGCAGCCCCCAGACCCGCTACACGGGGGAAAAACTGTTTTTT.

V gene TRBV10-1 combines with J gene TRBJ2-2; D call uncertain. Germline V CDR1 and CDR2: WNHNN, SYGVQD (reference sequence). Trimming pared 3 bases from V and 6 bases from J, leaving 11 bases between. The CDR3 extends over 14 amino acids. CDR3 sequence: CASSDPVGSGELFF. The CDR3, as DNA: TGCGCCAGCAGTGACCCTGTAGGGTCCGGGGAGCTGTTTTTT.

In its sample, this clone was seen a few times. The rearrangement joins TRBV5-1 to TRBJ1-2; D is possibly TRBD1 (5 bases). Germline V gene lookup returns CDR1 SGHRS and CDR2 YFSETQ. With 3 bases removed from V and 3 bases from J, the gap between germline ends came to 15 bases. There are 15 residues in the CDR3. CDR3 sequence reads: CASSSGRDGYYGYTF. The DNA of the CDR3 is TGCGCCAGCAGCTCGGGGAGGGACGGATACTATGGCTACACCTTC.

The chain couples TRBV6-5 to TRBJ2-7; 7 nucleotides align to TRBD1. Per germline, CDR1 MNHEY and CDR2 SVGAGI. The J segment lost 3 bases and the V segment lost 6 bases, leaving 2 bases of the junction unmatched. This CDR3 is 12 amino acids long. CDR3 protein: CASRTGSYEQYF. The DNA for the CDR3 is TGTGCCAGCAGGACAGGGAGCTACGAGCAGTACTTC.

The CDR3: CASRAGWNTEAFF. CDR3 DNA: TGTGCCAGCCGGGCGGGGTGGAACACTGAAGCTTTCTTT. V is TRBV12-3 or TRBV12-4 and J is TRBJ1-1, with unresolved D. This CDR3 has 13 residues. Trimming left V 8 bases short and J 1 base short, with 11 bases between.

This chain links TRBV15 with TRBJ2-7; TRBD2 agrees at 9 bases. CDR1 LNHNV and CDR2 YYDKDF come from the germline V gene (reference sequence). This CDR3 comprises 16 residues. V lost 0 bases, J lost 3 bases, and 6 bases stayed unmatched. CDR3 residues: CATSREASGVGYEQYF. In DNA form, the CDR3 reads TGTGCCACCAGCAGAGAGGCTAGCGGGGTGGGCTACGAGCAGTACTTC.

The V and J genes are TRBV9 and TRBJ1-1; D not certain. V lost 0 bases and J 7 bases, leaving 7 bases between the germline ends. Germline loops: CDR1 SGDLS, CDR2 YYNGEE. The CDR3 sequence is 12 residues long. CDR3 sequence reads: CASSVVGVEAFF. The CDR3 DNA reads as TGTGCCAGCAGCGTAGTCGGGGTTGAAGCTTTCTTT.

V is TRBV9 and J is TRBJ2-7, with D maybe TRBD2 (6 bases). The V gene's germline CDR1 is SGDLS and CDR2 YYNGEE. With 3 bases removed from V and 2 bases from J, the gap between germline ends came to 15 bases. CDR3 size: 15 residues. This CDR3 reads CASSASGSDTYEQYF. The CDR3 DNA is TGTGCCAGCAGCGCGAGCGGGTCAGACACCTACGAGCAGTACTTC. Full variable domain (remainder filled in from reference TRBV9 and TRBJ2-7): DSGVTQTPKHLITATGQRVTLRCSPRSGDLSVYWYQQSLDQGLQFLIQYYNGEERAKGNILERFSAQQFPDLHSELNLSSLELGDSALYFCASSASGSDTYEQYFGPGTRLTVT.

The chain couples TRBV7-6 to TRBJ2-2; 11 nucleotides agree with TRBD1. The CDR3 is 17 residues long. J was trimmed by 4 bases and V by 5 bases; bases with no gene match: 9. Germline CDR1 is SGHVS and CDR2 is FNYEAQ. Here the CDR3 reads CASSPRGQGVGTGELFF. CDR3 sequence (DNA): TGTGCCAGCAGCCCGCGGGGACAGGGGGTCGGCACCGGGGAGCTGTTTTTT.